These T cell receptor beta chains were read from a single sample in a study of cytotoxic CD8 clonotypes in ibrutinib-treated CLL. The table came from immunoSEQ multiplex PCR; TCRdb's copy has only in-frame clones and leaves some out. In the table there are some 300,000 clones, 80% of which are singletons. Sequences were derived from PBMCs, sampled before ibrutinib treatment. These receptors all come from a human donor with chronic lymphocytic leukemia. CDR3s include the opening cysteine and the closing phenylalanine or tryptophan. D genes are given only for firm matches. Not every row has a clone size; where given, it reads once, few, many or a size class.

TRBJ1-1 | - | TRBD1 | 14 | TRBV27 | CASGRDRGRAEAFF | TGTGCCAGCGGCCGGGACAGGGGTCGCGCAGAAGCTTTCTTT
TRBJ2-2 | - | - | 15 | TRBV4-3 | CASSQERGDTGELFF | TGCGCCAGCAGCCAAGAACGTGGGGACACCGGGGAGCTGTTTTTT
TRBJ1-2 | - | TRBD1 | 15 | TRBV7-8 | CASSPGQGVNYGYTF | TGTGCCAGCAGCCCCGGACAGGGGGTTAACTATGGCTACACCTTC
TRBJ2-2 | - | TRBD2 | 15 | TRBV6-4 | CASSEGLAGAGELFF | TGTGCCAGCAGTGAGGGACTAGCGGGAGCCGGGGAGCTGTTTTTT
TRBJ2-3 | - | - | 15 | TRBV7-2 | CASSLGWEWSDTQYF | TGTGCCAGCAGCTTAGGTTGGGAGTGGTCAGATACGCAGTATTTT
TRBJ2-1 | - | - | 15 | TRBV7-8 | CASSPIRGEHNEQFF | TGTGCCAGCAGCCCAATTCGTGGCGAGCACAATGAGCAGTTCTTC
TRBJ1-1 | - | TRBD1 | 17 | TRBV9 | CASSVPLGQGRSTEAFF | TGTGCCAGCAGCGTACCCTTAGGACAGGGAAGATCCACTGAAGCTTTCTTT
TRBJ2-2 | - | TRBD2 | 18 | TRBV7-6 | CASSKEVATSGYTGELFF | TGTGCCAGCAGCAAAGAGGTGGCGACTAGCGGGTACACCGGGGAGCTGTTTTTT
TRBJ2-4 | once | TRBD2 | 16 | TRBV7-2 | CASSLEGLAGGWLQYF | TGTGCCAGCAGCTTAGAGGGGCTAGCGGGAGGGTGGCTTCAGTACTTC
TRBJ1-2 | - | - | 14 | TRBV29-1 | CSVEDDRRASGYTF | TGCAGCGTTGAAGACGATCGCAGGGCGTCCGGCTACACCTTC
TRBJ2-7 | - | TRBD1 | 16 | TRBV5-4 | CASSTGQPDYSYEQYF | TGTGCCAGCAGTACGGGACAGCCCGATTATTCCTACGAGCAGTACTTC
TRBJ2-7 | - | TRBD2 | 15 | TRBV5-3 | CASSVGGVMDYEQYF | TGTGCCAGCAGCGTCGGGGGGGTAATGGACTACGAGCAGTACTTC
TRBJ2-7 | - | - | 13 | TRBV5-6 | CASSLRFSYEQYF | TGTGCCAGCAGCTTGAGGTTCTCCTACGAGCAGTACTTC
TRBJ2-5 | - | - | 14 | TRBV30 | CAWSPAGALETQYF | TGTGCCTGGAGTCCAGCAGGGGCCCTAGAGACCCAGTACTTC
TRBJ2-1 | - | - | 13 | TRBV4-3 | CASSQVRGYEQFF | TGCGCCAGCAGCCAAGTCAGGGGCTATGAGCAGTTCTTC
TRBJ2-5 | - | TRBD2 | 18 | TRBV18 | CASSPLRASGGSQETQYF | TGTGCCAGCTCACCACTGAGAGCTAGCGGGGGGAGCCAAGAGACCCAGTACTTC
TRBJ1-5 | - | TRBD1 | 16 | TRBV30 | CAWSNDDRGFNQPQHF | TGTGCCTGGAGTAATGATGACAGGGGGTTCAATCAGCCCCAGCATTTT